This TCR beta chain was retrieved from a study of beta chain features in type 1 diabetes. Study-wide results and limits: Shorter TCRB CDR3s, moderately but significantly so, were found in Type 1 diabetes patients in all four CD4+ subsets. Patients showed naive, central memory and Treg TCRB repertoires that appeared more similar than those of healthy donors.

Naive, central memory, regulatory and stem cell-like memory cells within the CD4+ compartment were sorted using CD45RO/CCR7/CD25/CD127/CD95/CD27. Expressed TCRB transcripts were sequenced after all isolated RNA was converted to cDNA. TCRdb keeps only in-frame clones here, not all; method: immunoSEQ multiplex PCR. The repertoire consists of roughly 50,000 clones, with under 55% occurring once and the leading ten covering over 1.1%. Trimming removed 5 bases from V and 11 bases from J; junction bases left unmatched: 11. Germline loops: CDR1 SEHNR, CDR2 FQNEAQ (reference sequence). The CDR3 runs 13 residues. Comments on this clone: Its antigen is currently unknown.

The chain employs TRBV7-9 and TRBJ1-1, with TRBD1 identical over 7 bases. Sequences were obtained from Tregs from blood. The TCR sequence derives from a man between 25 and 39 years old with type 1 diabetes. CDR3 amino acids: CASSLQGTQEAFF. The CDR3, as DNA: TGTGCCAGCAGCCTACAGGGGACTCAGGAGGCTTTCTTT.